The present entry profiles one T cell receptor beta chain with its context. Its target antigen remains unknown. No quality values exist for individual bases; no much larger clone is one base distant. This specimen belongs to a study of cytomegalovirus exposure and HLA in healthy donors (dated by TCRdb to about 2017). The study in broad terms: According to an earlier analysis of 587 of the donors, about 179 million T cells yielded over 100 million unique TCR beta sequences and 276 Gb of sequence data. The study was designed to test whether signatures of past pathogen exposure could be identified by cataloging public T cell receptors. The genetic ancestry cluster associated with self-reported Caucasian donors included 81% of the roughly 410 genotyped donors. High-throughput TCR immunosequencing, statistical association of individual TCRs with disease status, and machine learning were combined to predict cytomegalovirus infection status. Typing coverage differed by locus: A, B, C, DRB1 and DQB1 were typed in roughly 629-630 donors, DQA1 in about 510, DPA1 in around 600, and DPB1 in 472. Donor age, sex, ethnicity and CMV serostatus were collected together with the repertoire data. Genome-wide SNP genotypes for about 65% of the 666 donors were used in a later genetic analysis, which treated that subset as a discovery cohort. Five DR-DQ haplotypes were treated as single units for association and clustering because of strong linkage in the cohort. Class I and class II HLA loci were covered by the typing at four-digit resolution. The study profiled the T cell repertoires of approximately 700 subjects by immunosequencing and related them to cytomegalovirus serostatus. Rather than using new phenotypic data, the later analysis identified candidate immune exposures from TCR beta sequences and from how often those sequences occurred across donors. An earlier analysis of 587 of the donors used high-throughput TCR beta sequencing to judge whether each TCR beta V gene segment behaved as functional or pseudogenic. Besides the first cohort of about 730 subjects, a separate validation cohort made up of 120 different subjects was used. An early release covering roughly 600 HLA-typed donors comprised roughly 300 gigabases of sequencing data and approximately 85 million unique TCR sequences. A later analysis re-analyzed previously published TCR beta repertoires from 650 to 800 donors and added high-resolution HLA genotyping to study TCR occurrence patterns. All discovery cohort repertoires had been generated on a single sequencing platform. On average, roughly 250,000 unique TCR beta nucleotide sequences were sequenced per donor among about 400 genotyped donors of the cohort, with roughly 18% of those sequences being non-productive. The full study reports these points: A cluster of highly shared sequence variants was judged likely to represent a technical artifact of the sequencing pipeline. In an earlier analysis of 587 of the donors, most TCR beta V segments appeared in productive rearrangements about 90% or about 30% of the time, broadly matching IMGT annotations. The presence/absence analyses assumed that sequencing depth was roughly uniform across donors, and that assumption may not be true. Because counts were too low, 15 to 20 rarely observed V segments, including chromosome 9 orphons, were excluded from the earlier analysis of several hundred of the donors. The study listed over 150 TCR beta chains as associated with cytomegalovirus. In a later analysis, some 18,000 TCR beta sequences were associated with specific HLA alleles at a false discovery rate of 0.05. This cohort had only TCR beta chains sequenced, and the lack of alpha or paired-chain data limited which features could be detected. Assigning TCR associations to individual alleles was difficult when HLA alleles, especially DR and DQ, strongly co-occurred. Cytomegalovirus status was reported to be diagnosed by the classifier with high specificity and sensitivity in both the original and validation cohorts. V-gene and J-gene trimming of TCR beta chains was associated with a missense DCLRE1C variant in a later genetic analysis, and the association was replicated in an independent cohort. Because the 87-base-pair reads could not distinguish some IMGT-functional V segments, including TRBV6-2 and TRBV6-3, those segments were excluded. The authors suggested that the approach could potentially be generalized to other disease states and immunological phenotypes. A later analysis reported that several top co-occurrence clusters appeared linked to parvovirus B19, influenza, CMV and Epstein-Barr virus. According to a later analysis, most CMV-associated TCR beta chains appeared to be HLA-restricted, and the HLA associations seemed to be driven largely by CMV exposure. According to a later analysis, TCR association rates differed among HLA loci, with DRB1 alleles showing the most associated TCRs and HLA-C alleles showing the fewest. Immune exposure information for the cohort was limited to CMV serostatus. Because HLA typing was missing for some donors at each locus, association tests included only the typed subset. Linkage disequilibrium might explain the correlated functional status among segregating V segments, but an unknown experimental factor could not be ruled out. According to a later genetic analysis, donors in an Asian-associated ancestry cluster had fewer N-insertions in productive TCRs than the roughly 670-donor mean. A further reported finding was that TCR beta sequences accurately predicted the HLA-A and HLA-B alleles for most subjects in the first cohort. While some public TCRs were present in many individuals, most TCR sequences turned up only very rarely across donors. In vitro tests confirmed that a few of the cytomegalovirus-associated TCR beta chains recognize cytomegalovirus antigens. In a later analysis, HLA-associated TCR beta chains showed more clonal expansion and lower generation probabilities than non-associated chains that were equally common.

Receptor libraries were prepared by the immunoSEQ multiplex PCR assay. The multiplex PCR relied on a mix of 60 forward primers for TCR Vbeta segments and 13 reverse primers for TCR Jbeta segments. The CDR3 region of rearranged TCR beta genes was amplified from genomic DNA with a multiplex PCR assay. The Illumina HiSeq System was used to sequence the amplified TCR beta libraries as 87-base-pair reads. The original methods were these. A later analysis counted around 72 million unique TCR beta chains across the 550 to 800 repertoires, and approximately 11 million of these chains were shared by at least two donors. Raw reads were error-corrected and collapsed into unique sequences by a nearest-neighbor algorithm in which closely related sequences were merged to remove PCR and sequencing errors. Alignment of CDR3 sequences to IMGT reference sequences was used to assign V, D and J gene segments. Each retained sequence needed at least a six-nucleotide match to both a V gene segment and a J gene segment. A rearrangement counted as productive if the CDR3 had no stop codons and remained in frame with V and J, and every other rearrangement counted as non-productive. Following IMGT convention, CDR3 was defined as the stretch from the second conserved V-encoded cysteine to the conserved J-encoded phenylalanine. In an earlier analysis of just under 600 of the donors, sequences lacking an unambiguous match to a single V gene segment were excluded. An earlier analysis of fewer than 750 of the donors called V segments functional above 56.7% productive rearrangements and segregating when the between-donor standard deviation exceeded 5%. A statistical classification framework was built to diagnose cytomegalovirus status from the catalog of TCR beta chain sequences. In a later analysis, TCR nucleotide sequences were compared against IMGT/GENE-DB human TR gene sequences so that V and J genes could be assigned. The TCRdist pipeline was used in a later analysis to assign CDR3 sequences and most-parsimonious VDJ recombination scenarios. In a later analysis, each TCR beta chain was defined by its CDR3 amino acid sequence together with its V-gene family, and reads lacking a unique V-gene family were excluded. In a later analysis, a few hundred highly shared, low-generation-probability nucleotide sequences were removed to address suspected cross-contamination and a sequencing artifact. In a later analysis, a clonal expansion index was calculated for each public chain from normalized within-repertoire ranks of inferred template counts. In a later analysis, generation probabilities were computed with a VDJ recombination model fitted to out-of-frame rearrangements, and the resulting probabilities were checked against IGoR. In a later analysis, TCR-TCR, TCR-HLA and TCR-CMV co-occurrence was scored with hypergeometric tests, and a repertoire-size bias correction was applied to TCR pairs. False discovery rates were estimated in a later analysis by permuting HLA or CMV assignments 20 times. In a later analysis, co-occurring TCRs were grouped with DBSCAN, and TCRdist sequence similarity was added when clustering was performed within HLA-allele-positive subsets. Repertoires with fewer than 30,000 or more than 120,000 public chains, plus five repertoires with anomalous nucleotide sharing, were excluded from co-occurrence clustering. Drawn from immuneACCESS, this table holds only the in-frame rearrangements with V and J called that TCRdb kept. Clones are partly lost; checked studies trace under half to an unresolved V gene and leave the rest unexplained. V and J calls and clone size are those listed in that table; D and trimming were worked out from the DNA. Recorded for this sample are 150,000 to 250,000 clones; around 80% of them occurred a single time. The top ten constitute nearly 4.5% of the sample.

Inclusive of the bounding cysteine and phenylalanine, the CDR3 is 14 residues long. Just the 42-base CDR3 DNA is kept, in frame starting at base 1. Per the germline V gene (reference sequence), MNHEY is the CDR1 and SMNVEV is the CDR2. Trimmed from V: 8 bases; trimmed from J: 4 bases; junction bases lacking a gene match: 6. The cohort was made up of under 800 healthy bone marrow donors. All cohort members were sampled while nominally healthy, although unrecorded immune exposures were likely present. The donor was CMV seropositive and belonged to the group of about 290 seropositive cohort members. A peripheral blood sample was collected from each donor, and TCR beta sequencing was performed on peripheral blood mononuclear cells. Genomic DNA was extracted from the blood cell samples with the Qiagen DNeasy Blood Extraction Kit.

The origin of this receptor is a woman aged 25 to 39 in good health and CMV-seropositive. The sample taken for sequencing was PBMCs. The rearranged chain carries TRBV27 and TRBJ2-7, and TRBD2 aligns with 12 junction nucleotides. In nucleotides, the sequence is TGTGCCAGCTCTCCGGGACTAGCGGGTTACGAGCAGTACTTC. It specifies CASSPGLAGYEQYF.